This T cell receptor (beta chain) was sequenced for a study of T cells after somatic rescue of genetic block. The assay was immunoSEQ multiplex PCR, and TCRdb's table has in-frame clones only and misses some. The table includes approximately 12,000 clones, roughly 70% detected once. This CDR3 contains 12 residues. Trimming removed 7 bases from V and 9 bases from J, with 13 bases in between. Germline V CDR1 and CDR2: MDHEN, SYDVKM. This clonotype was sampled from a boy aged 5-17 years. Sequenced material: peripheral blood mononuclear cells (PBMCs). The V call is TRBV28, the J call TRBJ1-5; no reliable D call. CDR3 loop: CASNVPLRPQHF. CDR3 DNA sequence: TGTGCCAGCAATGTCCCCCTGCGGCCCCAGCATTTT.